The 11 T cell receptor beta chains presented below share a single source sample, sequenced in a study of blood T cell repertoires in COVID-19. Only in-frame clones appear in the TCRdb table, and some are missing; sequencing was by immunoSEQ multiplex PCR. The sample includes approximately 84,000 clones, roughly 88% of them seen just once. The sample comprised peripheral blood. These receptors originate from a human donor with active COVID-19. The donor label of this sample is uncertain.

The chain has TRBV15 and TRBJ1-1; the match to TRBD1 covers 8 bases. J lost 1 base, V lost 5 bases, and 9 bases had no gene match. The CDR3 extends over 16 amino acids. Germline CDR1 is LNHNV and CDR2 is YYDKDF (reference sequence). In DNA, the CDR3 is TGTGCCACCAGCCCTCGGCCAACAGGGGGGAACACTGAAGCTTTCTTT. Protein: CATSPRPTGGNTEAFF.

The chain has TRBV14 and TRBJ1-4, with D perhaps matching TRBD1 (6 bases). This CDR3 contains 16 residues. CDR1 is SGHDN, CDR2 FVKESK, per germline. Trimming stripped 5 bases from V and 8 bases from J, with 21 bases between. CDR3 protein: CASSFRDTGLIEKLFF. The CDR3 DNA reads as TGTGCCAGCAGCTTCAGGGACACTGGTTTGATCGAAAAACTGTTTTTT.

The chain joins TRBV6-2 or TRBV6-3 to TRBJ1-1; D is undetermined. The V gene's germline CDR1 is MNHEY and CDR2 SVGEGT. The CDR3 length is 15 residues. V lost 4 bases and J 0 bases, leaving 12 bases between the germline ends. This chain's CDR3 is CASSSTFYMNTEAFF. CDR3 DNA sequence: TGTGCCAGCAGTTCGACATTCTACATGAACACTGAAGCTTTCTTT.

V and J are TRBV2 and TRBJ1-2; D gene unclear. V was shortened by 3 bases and J by 5 bases, with 10 bases between the two germline ends. The CDR3 is made up of 13 amino acids. Germline CDR1 is SNHLY and CDR2 is FYNNEI. The CDR3 region has the DNA TGTGCCAGCAGTGAGACGATGGAGTATGGCTACACCTTC. It encodes CASSETMEYGYTF. Looking up the rest from reference TRBV2 and TRBJ1-2 gives the full variable domain: EPEVTQTPSHQVTQMGQEVILRCVPISNHLYFYWYRQILGQKVEFLVSFYNNEISEKSEIFDDQFSVERPDGSNFTLKIRSTKLEDSAMYFCASSETMEYGYTFGSGTRLTVV.

This chain joins TRBV7-2 and TRBJ1-4; D possibly corresponds to TRBD1 (6 bases). The CDR3 contains 16 residues. Trimming took off 4 bases at V and 8 bases at J, with 20 bases between the two ends. In germline, CDR1 is SGHTA, CDR2 FQGNSA. CDR3 DNA: TGTGCCAGCAGCTACGCCCACAGGGTAACGGGAGAAAAACTGTTTTTT. It yields the protein CASSYAHRVTGEKLFF.

The chain combines TRBV7-2 with TRBJ1-1; D might be TRBD1 (6 bases). The germline V gene encodes CDR1 SGHTA and CDR2 FQGNSA. The ends were cut back, 5 bases at V and 5 bases at J, with 18 bases in the middle. This CDR3 is 15 amino acids long. CDR3 nucleotide sequence: TGTGCCAGCAGCACTAGGGTCGGGGGGGCAACTGAAGCTTTCTTT. Its translation: CASSTRVGGATEAFF.

The V call is TRBV6-5, the J call TRBJ1-2; 7 bases line up with TRBD1. J was trimmed by 8 bases and V by 8 bases; bases with no gene match: 8. Germline V lookup: CDR1 MNHEY, CDR2 SVGAGI. This CDR3 has 12 amino acids. This CDR3 is CASLRQGTGYTF. CDR3 coding DNA: TGTGCCAGCCTTCGACAGGGTACCGGCTACACCTTC.

J is TRBJ2-7 and V is TRBV11-2; tentative D call: TRBD1 (5 bases). The CDR3 consists of 14 residues. Germline CDR1 reads SGHAT; CDR2 reads FQNNGV. V was pared by 5 bases and J by 0 bases, with 11 bases between. CDR3 sequence reads: CASSHYRSSYEQYF. The CDR3 coding sequence is TGTGCCAGCAGCCACTACAGGAGCTCCTACGAGCAGTACTTC.

The V gene is TRBV10-3, the J gene TRBJ1-6, with TRBD1 matching over 9 bases. Per the germline V gene, CDR1 is ENHRY and CDR2 is SYGVKD. The CDR3 sequence is 14 residues long. V was clipped by 4 bases and J by 7 bases; unmatched bases: 2. The CDR3 sequence is CAISVGQGNSPLHF. Written as DNA, the CDR3 is TGTGCCATCAGTGTCGGACAGGGGAATTCACCCCTCCACTTT.

Only one count was recorded for this clone. The rearrangement links TRBV11-3 to TRBJ2-1, with 11 positions matching TRBD1. Germline V CDR1 and CDR2: SGHNT, YENEEA. V shed 2 bases and J 6 bases; nucleotides not matched to a gene: 3. CDR3 length: 15 amino acids. Written as DNA, the CDR3 is TGTGCCAGCAGCTTAAGAGGGACAGGGGGCAATGAGCAGTTCTTC. It yields the protein CASSLRGTGGNEQFF.

The J gene is TRBJ2-3, the V gene TRBV2, with D possibly matching TRBD2 (6 bases). V shed 6 bases and J shed 6 bases, with 16 bases lying between them. The CDR3 consists of 14 residues. CDR1 is SNHLY, CDR2 FYNNEI, per germline. CDR3 nucleotide sequence: TGTGCCAGCAGGCCAGGCCTAGCGTGGGATACGCAGTATTTT. It is translated as CASRPGLAWDTQYF.